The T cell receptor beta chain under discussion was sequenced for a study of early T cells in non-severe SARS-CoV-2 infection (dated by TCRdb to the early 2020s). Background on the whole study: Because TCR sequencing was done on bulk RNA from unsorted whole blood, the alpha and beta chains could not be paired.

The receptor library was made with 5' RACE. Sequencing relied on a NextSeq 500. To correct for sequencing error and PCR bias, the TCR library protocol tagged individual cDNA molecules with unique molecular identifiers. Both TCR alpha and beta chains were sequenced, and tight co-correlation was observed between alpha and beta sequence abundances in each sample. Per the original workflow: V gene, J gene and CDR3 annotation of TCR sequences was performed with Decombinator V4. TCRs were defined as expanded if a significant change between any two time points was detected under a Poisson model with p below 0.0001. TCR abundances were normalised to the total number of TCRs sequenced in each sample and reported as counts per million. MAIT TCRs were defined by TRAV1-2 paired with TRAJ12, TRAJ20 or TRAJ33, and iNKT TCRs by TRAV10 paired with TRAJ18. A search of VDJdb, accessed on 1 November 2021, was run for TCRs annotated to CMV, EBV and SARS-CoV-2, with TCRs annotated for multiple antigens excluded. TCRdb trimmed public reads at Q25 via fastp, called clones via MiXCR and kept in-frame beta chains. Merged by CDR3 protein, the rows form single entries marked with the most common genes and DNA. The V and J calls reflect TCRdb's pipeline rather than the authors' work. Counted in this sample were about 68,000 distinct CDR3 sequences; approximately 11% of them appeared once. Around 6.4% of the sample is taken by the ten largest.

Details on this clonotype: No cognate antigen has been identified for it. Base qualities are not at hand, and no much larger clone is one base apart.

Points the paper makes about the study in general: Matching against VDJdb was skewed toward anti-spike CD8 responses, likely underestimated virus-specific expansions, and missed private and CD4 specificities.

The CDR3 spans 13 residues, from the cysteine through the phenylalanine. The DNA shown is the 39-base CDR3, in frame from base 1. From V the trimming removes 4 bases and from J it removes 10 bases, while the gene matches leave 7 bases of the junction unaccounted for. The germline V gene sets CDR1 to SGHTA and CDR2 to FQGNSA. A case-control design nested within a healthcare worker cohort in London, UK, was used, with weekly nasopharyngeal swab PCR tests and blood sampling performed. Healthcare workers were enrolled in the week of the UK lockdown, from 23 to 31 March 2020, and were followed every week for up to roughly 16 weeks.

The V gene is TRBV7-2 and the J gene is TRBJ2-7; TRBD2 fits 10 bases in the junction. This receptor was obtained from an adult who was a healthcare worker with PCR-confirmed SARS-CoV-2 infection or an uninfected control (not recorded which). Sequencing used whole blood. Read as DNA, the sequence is TGTGCCAGCAGCTCCAGGGCTAGCGGGAGACAGTACTTC. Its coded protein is CASSSRASGRQYF.